These T cell receptor beta chains were read from a single sample in a study of human T cells and chemical hapten exposure. MiXCR was run by TCRdb on the RACE reads, yielding one entry per CDR3 protein. The sample lists around 120,000 distinct CDR3 sequences, 13% occurring once. The source was whole blood, collected in connection with sensitization to the hapten diphenylcyclopropenone (DPC). These receptors were taken from a woman younger than 30 with alopecia areata. Some clones in this sample may be carry-over from other donors' samples. The CDR3 runs from the conserved cysteine through the conserved F or W. D genes are given only for firm matches. Rows may omit the clone size; those that give it use once, few, many or a size class.

D	J	size	V	DNA	CDR3
NA	TRBJ1-1	NA	TRBV6-2/TRBV6-3	TGTGCCAGCAGTTACGGTTGGACTGAAGCTTTCTTT	CASSYGWTEAFF
TRBD1	TRBJ2-1	few	TRBV11-2	TGTGCCAGCAGCTTTAAGGGGGCAGGGGATGAGCAGTTCTTC	CASSFKGAGDEQFF
NA	TRBJ1-5	many	TRBV19	TGTGCCAGTACCTCGGACACCGCGGGCAATCAGCCCCAGCATTTT	CASTSDTAGNQPQHF
TRBD2	TRBJ2-7	many	TRBV4-2	TGTGCCAGCAGCCAAGACCTCACTAGCGGGGGCTCCTACGAGCAGTACTTC	CASSQDLTSGGSYEQYF
TRBD2	TRBJ2-3	few	TRBV5-4	TGTGCCAGCAGTCGCCCGGGACTAGAGGTAGATACGCAGTATTTT	CASSRPGLEVDTQYF
TRBD1	TRBJ1-5	many	TRBV6-2/TRBV6-3	TGTGCCAGCAGTGAGCAGGGACAGGGATCGGCTCAGCCCCAGCATTTT	CASSEQGQGSAQPQHF
TRBD1	TRBJ1-2	few	TRBV2	TGTGCCAGCCTCTTTGGGACAGGGATCAATGGCTACACCTTC	CASLFGTGINGYTF
NA	TRBJ1-2	NA	TRBV29-1	TGCAGCGTTGAGTTGGGCACCTTC	CSVELGTF
NA	TRBJ1-2	NA	TRBV20-1	TGCAGTGCTAGACAGGGAGTATGGGGCTACACCTTC	CSARQGVWGYTF
NA	TRBJ2-1	NA	TRBV9	TGTGCCAGCAGCACGGAGCGGTTCAGTCGGAATGAGCAGTTCTTC	CASSTERFSRNEQFF
NA	TRBJ2-1	few	TRBV10-3	TGTGCCATCAGTGAGTCGGGCGATGAGCAGTTCTTC	CAISESGDEQFF
NA	TRBJ1-2	few	TRBV20-1	TGCAGTGGTAACGGACCCAGCTATGGCTACACCTTC	CSGNGPSYGYTF
NA	TRBJ1-1	NA	TRBV6-6	TGTGCCAGCAGTTACGAATTTACAGCGGAGGCAGCTTTCTTT	CASSYEFTAEAAFF
NA	TRBJ2-3	NA	TRBV5-1	TGCGCCAGCAGCTTTGCGGGGTCCACAGATACGCAGTATTTT	CASSFAGSTDTQYF
NA	TRBJ1-4	few	TRBV20-1	TGCAGTGCTGACCTGCCTGGGAAACTGTTTTTT	CSADLPGKLFF
NA	TRBJ1-6	NA	TRBV28	TGTGCCAGCAGTTTCTCGAGGGCAGCCTATATTTCACCCCTCCACTTT	CASSFSRAAYISPLHF
TRBD1	TRBJ2-7	NA	TRBV7-2	TGTGCCAGCAGCTTAACCCCGGGACAGGGAGTCGAGCAGTACTTC	CASSLTPGQGVEQYF
NA	TRBJ2-1	NA	TRBV5-1	TGCGCCAGCAGTGCCCCCAATGAGCAGTTCTTC	CASSAPNEQFF
NA	TRBJ1-6	many	TRBV28	TGTGCCAGCAGTTTATGGAATTCACCCCTCCACTTT	CASSLWNSPLHF
NA	TRBJ1-2	NA	TRBV7-3	TGTGCCAGCAGCTTACCCGGGGTCTCATCAAACTATGGCTACACCTTC	CASSLPGVSSNYGYTF
TRBD2	TRBJ2-2	NA	TRBV20-1	TGCAGTGCTAGAGATAGGGCACTAGCGGGGGCCACGAACACCGGGGAGCTGTTTTTT	CSARDRALAGATNTGELFF
TRBD2	TRBJ2-7	NA	TRBV5-5	TGTGCCAGCACACGGGGTAGCGGGGGCTACGAGCAGTACTTC	CASTRGSGGYEQYF
NA	TRBJ1-3	NA	TRBV4-3	TGCGCCAGCAGCTTCGATTTCCGGGGAGGGCTGGGAGACACCATATATTTT	CASSFDFRGGLGDTIYF
NA	TRBJ1-5	NA	TRBV12-3/TRBV12-4	TGTGCCAGCAGTTTACAGGGCGGTCAGCCCCAGCATTTT	CASSLQGGQPQHF
NA	TRBJ1-1	few	TRBV20-1	TGCAGTGCGGTACAGGGTAACACTGAAGCTTTCTTT	CSAVQGNTEAFF
NA	TRBJ1-2	NA	TRBV7-2	TGTGCCAGCAGCCCTGGGAGAGGGAGAAAGGATGGCTACACCTTC	CASSPGRGRKDGYTF
NA	TRBJ1-2	NA	TRBV6-5	TGTGCCAGCAGTTACTCGTGGATCTATGGCTACACCTTC	CASSYSWIYGYTF
NA	TRBJ2-7	few	TRBV2	TGTGCCAGCAGCCCAGGGAGGACAGACTACGAGCAGTACTTC	CASSPGRTDYEQYF
TRBD1	TRBJ2-1	NA	TRBV5-6	TGTGCCAGCAGCTCGGGACAGGGGAGGGAATACAATGAGCAGTTCTTC	CASSSGQGREYNEQFF
NA	TRBJ1-1	few	TRBV15	TGTGCCACCAGCAGGAAGGTCCTAGGGAACACTGAAGCTTTCTTT	CATSRKVLGNTEAFF
NA	TRBJ2-3	few	TRBV7-2	TGTGCCAGCAGCTTACGGGCAGATACGCAGTATTTT	CASSLRADTQYF
TRBD2	TRBJ2-1	NA	TRBV11-2	TGTGCCAGCAGCTCCCTAGCGGCCGCGGTCGAGCAGTTCTTC	CASSSLAAAVEQFF
NA	TRBJ1-1	NA	TRBV28	TGTGCCAGCAGTTCCCGACAAGCCTTGGGGGAAACTGAAGCTTTCTTT	CASSSRQALGETEAFF
NA	TRBJ1-2	NA	TRBV7-8	TGTGCCAGCAGCCAGCGGGGACTACGAGGGGACTATGGCTACACCTTC	CASSQRGLRGDYGYTF
NA	TRBJ2-1	few	TRBV12-3/TRBV12-4	TGTGCCAGCAGTTTCGGAGCAGATGAGCAGTTCTTC	CASSFGADEQFF
NA	TRBJ2-7	NA	TRBV6-1	TGTGCCAGCAGTGAATATACACCGGGGGAGCAGTACTTC	CASSEYTPGEQYF
NA	TRBJ1-5	many	TRBV20-1	TGCAGTGCTAGAGGGCCGCTGGCTCAGCCCCAGCATTTT	CSARGPLAQPQHF
TRBD1	TRBJ2-7	NA	TRBV3-1	TGTGCCAGCAGCCAAGCGATGGGACAGGGTCGATACGAGCAGTACTTC	CASSQAMGQGRYEQYF
NA	TRBJ2-7	few	TRBV20-1	TGCAGTGCTAGAGACCCCTCACGGGGGAGCTCCTACGAGCAGTACTTC	CSARDPSRGSSYEQYF
NA	TRBJ1-3	few	TRBV12-3/TRBV12-4	TGTGCCAGCAGTTCACGACGGCTGGGGCTTAACTCTGGAAACACCATATATTTT	CASSSRRLGLNSGNTIYF